This is a list of T cell receptor beta chains from one sample in a study of cytomegalovirus exposure and HLA in healthy donors. Profiling relied on immunoSEQ multiplex PCR, and the TCRdb table lists in-frame clones only, not all of them. The sample holds approximately 65,000 clones, 60% to 70% seen once. The sequenced material came from PBMCs. The receptors come from a man in his forties in good health and CMV-seropositive. Both conserved end residues are part of each CDR3. Fields, in order: V gene, J gene, clone size, D gene, CDR3 protein, CDR3 DNA. A D gene is named only where the DNA matches it firmly. Clone size is given for some rows only: seen once, a few or many times, or a class if the clone is expanded.

V: TRBV5-4
J: TRBJ1-5
size: .
D: .
CDR3: CASSLGGPGGNQPQHF
DNA: TGTGCCAGCAGCTTGGGGGGGCCAGGGGGCAATCAGCCCCAGCATTTT

V: TRBV6-4
J: TRBJ2-3
size: few
D: TRBD1
CDR3: CASSGDRDTDTQYF
DNA: TGTGCCAGCAGTGGAGACAGGGACACAGATACGCAGTATTTT

V: TRBV7-9
J: TRBJ2-2
size: once
D: TRBD2
CDR3: CASSSNSGGASGELFF
DNA: TGTGCCAGCAGCTCCAATAGCGGGGGGGCATCTGGGGAGCTGTTTTTT

V: TRBV2
J: TRBJ2-3
size: .
D: TRBD1
CDR3: CASRRDRTIPGTDTQYF
DNA: TGTGCCAGCAGACGGGACAGGACTATTCCTGGCACAGATACGCAGTATTTT

V: TRBV4-3
J: TRBJ1-5
size: .
D: .
CDR3: CASSQRTDSNQPQHF
DNA: TGCGCCAGCAGCCAACGGACTGATAGCAATCAGCCCCAGCATTTT

V: TRBV29-1
J: TRBJ1-4
size: few
D: .
CDR3: CSVGQGINEKLFF
DNA: TGCAGCGTGGGACAAGGGATAAATGAAAAACTGTTTTTT

V: TRBV9
J: TRBJ1-3
size: few
D: .
CDR3: CASSRGNTIYF
DNA: TGTGCCAGCAGCCGGGGAAACACCATATATTTT

V: TRBV19
J: TRBJ1-1
size: once
D: TRBD1
CDR3: CASRGDRGGTEAFF
DNA: TGTGCCAGTAGAGGGGACAGGGGAGGCACTGAAGCTTTCTTT

V: TRBV5-1
J: TRBJ2-1
size: few
D: .
CDR3: CASNDLDHEQFF
DNA: TGCGCCAGCAACGATCTAGATCATGAGCAGTTCTTC

V: TRBV9
J: TRBJ2-6
size: .
D: .
CDR3: CASSVGTVGANVLTF
DNA: TGTGCCAGCAGCGTAGGAACAGTTGGGGCCAACGTCCTGACTTTC

V: TRBV30
J: TRBJ2-7
size: .
D: TRBD1
CDR3: CAWKGTGVSYEQYF
DNA: TGTGCCTGGAAAGGGACAGGGGTTTCCTACGAGCAGTACTTC

V: TRBV6-1
J: TRBJ1-5
size: .
D: .
CDR3: CASSQQGGYQPQHF
DNA: TGTGCCAGCAGTCAACAAGGAGGGTATCAGCCCCAGCATTTT

V: TRBV30
J: TRBJ2-1
size: .
D: .
CDR3: CAWSGLSYNEQFF
DNA: TGTGCCTGGAGTGGTCTCTCCTACAATGAGCAGTTCTTC

V: TRBV7-2
J: TRBJ2-1
size: medium-sized
D: TRBD1
CDR3: CASSLDRGFGEQFF
DNA: TGTGCCAGCAGCCTGGACAGGGGATTCGGTGAGCAGTTCTTC

V: TRBV25-1
J: TRBJ1-4
size: many
D: TRBD1
CDR3: CASSDTGQGNEKLFF
DNA: TGTGCCAGCAGTGATACGGGACAGGGTAATGAAAAACTGTTTTTT

V: TRBV6-5
J: TRBJ2-2
size: .
D: .
CDR3: CASSYRVGELFF
DNA: TGTGCCAGCAGTTACAGAGTAGGGGAGCTGTTTTTT

V: TRBV7-9
J: TRBJ2-1
size: .
D: .
CDR3: CASSFRGNEQFF
DNA: TGTGCCAGCAGCTTTAGAGGGAATGAGCAGTTCTTC

V: TRBV12-5
J: TRBJ2-2
size: once
D: TRBD1
CDR3: CASGSGQAGELFF
DNA: TGTGCTAGTGGTTCCGGACAGGCCGGGGAGCTGTTTTTT

V: TRBV4-1
J: TRBJ2-7
size: .
D: .
CDR3: CASSQVPPEQGSYEQYF
DNA: TGCGCCAGCAGCCAGGTGCCCCCGGAGCAAGGTTCCTACGAGCAGTACTTC

V: TRBV9
J: TRBJ1-3
size: .
D: .
CDR3: CASSVATERNTIYF
DNA: TGTGCCAGCAGCGTAGCTACAGAACGAAACACCATATATTTT

V: TRBV2
J: TRBJ1-1
size: .
D: TRBD1
CDR3: CASRRTGGKPEAFF
DNA: TGTGCCAGCAGGAGAACAGGGGGCAAGCCTGAAGCTTTCTTT

V: TRBV25-1
J: TRBJ2-1
size: .
D: TRBD2
CDR3: CASSEGTTDAYNEQFF
DNA: TGTGCCAGCAGTGAAGGGACTACCGATGCCTACAATGAGCAGTTCTTC

V: TRBV18
J: TRBJ1-2
size: .
D: .
CDR3: CASSPAGGRRGYTF
DNA: TGTGCCAGCTCACCAGCCGGGGGAAGACGAGGCTACACCTTC

V: TRBV27
J: TRBJ1-2
size: .
D: .
CDR3: CASSFDIRYGYTF
DNA: TGTGCCAGCAGTTTTGACATAAGATATGGCTACACCTTC

V: TRBV27
J: TRBJ2-2
size: few
D: .
CDR3: CASSYVTATSGTGELFF
DNA: TGTGCCAGCAGTTATGTGACAGCCACCTCGGGCACCGGGGAGCTGTTTTTT

V: TRBV6-6
J: TRBJ2-7
size: .
D: .
CDR3: CASSYSSGRPSYEQYF
DNA: TGTGCCAGCAGTTACTCTAGCGGAAGACCCTCCTACGAGCAGTACTTC

V: TRBV4-2
J: TRBJ2-2
size: .
D: TRBD2
CDR3: CASSQGAGGRNTGELFF
DNA: TGTGCCAGCAGCCAGGGGGCGGGGGGGCGAAACACCGGGGAGCTGTTTTTT

V: TRBV4-3
J: TRBJ1-2
size: once
D: .
CDR3: CASGQGQQFYGYTF
DNA: TGCGCCAGCGGCCAAGGACAGCAATTCTATGGCTACACCTTC

V: TRBV6-5
J: TRBJ2-1
size: .
D: TRBD2
CDR3: CASSYGGGGANEQFF
DNA: TGTGCCAGCAGTTACGGTGGCGGGGGGGCCAATGAGCAGTTCTTC

V: TRBV30
J: TRBJ1-6
size: .
D: .
CDR3: CAWTTGRMDSPLHF
DNA: TGTGCCTGGACGACAGGACGGATGGATTCACCCCTCCACTTT

V: TRBV7-9
J: TRBJ1-6
size: few
D: .
CDR3: CASSSQGNSPLHF
DNA: TGTGCCAGCAGCTCTCAGGGGAATTCACCCCTCCACTTT

V: TRBV6-5
J: TRBJ1-2
size: .
D: TRBD1
CDR3: CASSMTGNGYTF
DNA: TGTGCCAGCAGCATGACAGGGAATGGCTACACCTTC

V: TRBV27
J: TRBJ1-2
size: .
D: .
CDR3: CASSFRVYGYTF
DNA: TGTGCCAGCAGTTTCAGGGTTTATGGCTACACCTTC